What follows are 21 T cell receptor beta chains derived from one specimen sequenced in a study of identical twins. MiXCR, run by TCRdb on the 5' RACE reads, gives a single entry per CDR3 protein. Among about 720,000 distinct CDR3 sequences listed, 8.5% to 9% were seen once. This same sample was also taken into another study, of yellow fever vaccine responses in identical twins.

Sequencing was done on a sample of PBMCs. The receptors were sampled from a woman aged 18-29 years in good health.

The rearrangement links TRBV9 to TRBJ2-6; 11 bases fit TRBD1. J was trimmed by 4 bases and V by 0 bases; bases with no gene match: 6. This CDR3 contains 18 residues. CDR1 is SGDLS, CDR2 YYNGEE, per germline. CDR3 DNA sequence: TGTGCCAGCAGCGTAGTTCGGACAGGGGGCGCAGGGGCCAACGTCCTGACTTTC. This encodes CASSVVRTGGAGANVLTF.

The CDR3 sequence: CSASFSSGGDTQYF. The DNA of the CDR3 is TGCAGTGCTAGTTTCAGCAGCGGGGGTGATACGCAGTATTTT. The V and J genes are TRBV20-1 and TRBJ2-3; 8 positions match TRBD2. This CDR3 is built from 14 residues. In germline, CDR1 is DFQATT, CDR2 SNEGSKA (reference sequence). J lost 6 bases, V lost 3 bases, and 8 bases had no gene match.

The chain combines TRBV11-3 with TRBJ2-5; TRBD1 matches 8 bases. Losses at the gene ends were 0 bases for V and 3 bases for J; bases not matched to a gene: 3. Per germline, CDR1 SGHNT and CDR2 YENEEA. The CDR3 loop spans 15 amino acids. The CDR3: CASSLDPGGEETQYF. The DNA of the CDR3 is TGTGCCAGCAGCTTAGATCCAGGGGGCGAAGAGACCCAGTACTTC.

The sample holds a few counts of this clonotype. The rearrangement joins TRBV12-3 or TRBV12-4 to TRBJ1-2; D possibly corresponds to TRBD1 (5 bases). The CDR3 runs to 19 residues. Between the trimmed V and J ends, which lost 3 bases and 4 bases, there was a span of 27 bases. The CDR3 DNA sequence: TGTGCCAGCAGTTTTCACGGCGGGGCATCTAACAGGCTGAGCTATGGCTACACCTTC. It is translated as CASSFHGGASNRLSYGYTF.

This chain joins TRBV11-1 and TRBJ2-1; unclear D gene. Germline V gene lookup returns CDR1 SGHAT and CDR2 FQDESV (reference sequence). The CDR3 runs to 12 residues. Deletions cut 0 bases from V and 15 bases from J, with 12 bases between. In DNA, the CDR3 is TGTGCCAGCAGCTTAGCATGGGCTGACGCGTTCTTC. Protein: CASSLAWADAFF.

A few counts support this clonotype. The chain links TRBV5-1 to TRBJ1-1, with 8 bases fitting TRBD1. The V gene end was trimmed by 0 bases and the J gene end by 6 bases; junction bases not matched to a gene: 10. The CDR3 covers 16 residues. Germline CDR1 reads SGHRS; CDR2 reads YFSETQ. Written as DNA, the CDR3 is TGCGCCAGCAGCTTGGGCGTCCGGACAGGGACTTCTGAAGCTTTCTTT. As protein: CASSLGVRTGTSEAFF.

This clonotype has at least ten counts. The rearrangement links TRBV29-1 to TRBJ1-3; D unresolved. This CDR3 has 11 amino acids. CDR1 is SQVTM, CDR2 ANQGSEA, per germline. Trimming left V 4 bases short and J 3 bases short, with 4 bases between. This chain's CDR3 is CSVVYGNTIYF. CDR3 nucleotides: TGCAGCGTTGTTTATGGAAACACCATATATTTT.

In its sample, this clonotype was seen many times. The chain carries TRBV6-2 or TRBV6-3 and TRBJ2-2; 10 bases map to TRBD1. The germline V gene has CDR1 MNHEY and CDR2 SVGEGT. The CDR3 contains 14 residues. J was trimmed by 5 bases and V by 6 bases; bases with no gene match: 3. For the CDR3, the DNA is TGTGCCAGCAGAAGGACAGGGGGGACCGGGGAGCTGTTTTTT. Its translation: CASRRTGGTGELFF.

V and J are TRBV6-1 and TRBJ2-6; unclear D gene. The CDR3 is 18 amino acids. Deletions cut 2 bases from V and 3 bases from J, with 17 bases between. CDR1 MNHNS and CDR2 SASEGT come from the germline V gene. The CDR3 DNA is TGTGCCAGCAGTGAAAGTGGCGAGCTGTCTCTTGGGGCCAACGTCCTGACTTTC. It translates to CASSESGELSLGANVLTF.

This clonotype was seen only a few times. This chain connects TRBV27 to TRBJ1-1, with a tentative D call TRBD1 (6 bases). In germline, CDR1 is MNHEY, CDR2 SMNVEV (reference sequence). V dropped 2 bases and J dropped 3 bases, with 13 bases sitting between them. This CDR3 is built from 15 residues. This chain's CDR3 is CASSLRGYLDTEAFF. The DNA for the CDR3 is TGTGCCAGCAGTTTAAGGGGGTATTTGGACACTGAAGCTTTCTTT.

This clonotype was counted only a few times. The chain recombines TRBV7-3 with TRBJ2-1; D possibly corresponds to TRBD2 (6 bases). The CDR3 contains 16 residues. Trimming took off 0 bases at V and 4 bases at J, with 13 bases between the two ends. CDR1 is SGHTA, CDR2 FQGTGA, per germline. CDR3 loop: CASSLTAGTTYNEQFF. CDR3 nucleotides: TGTGCCAGCAGCTTAACCGCGGGAACAACATACAATGAGCAGTTCTTC.

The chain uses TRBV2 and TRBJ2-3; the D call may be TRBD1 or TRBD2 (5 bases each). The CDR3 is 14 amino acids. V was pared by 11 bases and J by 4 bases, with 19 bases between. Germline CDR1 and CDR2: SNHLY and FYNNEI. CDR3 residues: CAGGRLPVPDTQYF. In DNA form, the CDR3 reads TGTGCCGGGGGACGGCTCCCCGTTCCAGATACGCAGTATTTT.

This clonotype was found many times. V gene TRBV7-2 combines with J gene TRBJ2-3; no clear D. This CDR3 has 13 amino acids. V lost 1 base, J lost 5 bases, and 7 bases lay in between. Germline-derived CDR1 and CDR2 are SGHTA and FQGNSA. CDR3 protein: CASSLVWGDTQYF. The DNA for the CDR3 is TGTGCCAGCAGCTTAGTGTGGGGAGATACGCAGTATTTT.

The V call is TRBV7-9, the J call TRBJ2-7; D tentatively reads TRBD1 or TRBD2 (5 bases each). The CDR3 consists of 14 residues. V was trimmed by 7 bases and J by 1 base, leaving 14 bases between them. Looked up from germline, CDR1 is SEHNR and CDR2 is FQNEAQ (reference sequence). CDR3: CASTRERGSYEQYF. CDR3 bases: TGTGCCAGCACCCGAGAGAGGGGATCCTACGAGCAGTACTTC.

CDR3 bases: TGCAGTGCTAGAGATCCTAGACAGGGCGCCTACGAGCAGTACTTC. This sequence encodes CSARDPRQGAYEQYF. V is TRBV20-1 and J is TRBJ2-7, with 7 nucleotides matching TRBD1. The CDR3 covers 15 residues. CDR1 is DFQATT, CDR2 SNEGSKA, per germline (reference sequence). Trimming removed 0 bases from V and 2 bases from J; junction bases left unmatched: 7.

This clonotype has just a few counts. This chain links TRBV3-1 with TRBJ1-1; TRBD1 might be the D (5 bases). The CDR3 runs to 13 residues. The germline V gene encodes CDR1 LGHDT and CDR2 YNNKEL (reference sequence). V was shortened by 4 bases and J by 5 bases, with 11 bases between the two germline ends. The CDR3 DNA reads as TGTGCCAGCAGCCCTAACAGGAGGACTGAAGCTTTCTTT. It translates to CASSPNRRTEAFF.

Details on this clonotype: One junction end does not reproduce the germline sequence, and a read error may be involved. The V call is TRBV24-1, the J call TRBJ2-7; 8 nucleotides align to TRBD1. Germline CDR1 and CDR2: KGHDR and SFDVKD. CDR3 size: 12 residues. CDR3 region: CATSTGGYEQYF. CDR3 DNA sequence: TGTGCTACCAGTACAGGGGGGTACGAGCAGTACTTC.

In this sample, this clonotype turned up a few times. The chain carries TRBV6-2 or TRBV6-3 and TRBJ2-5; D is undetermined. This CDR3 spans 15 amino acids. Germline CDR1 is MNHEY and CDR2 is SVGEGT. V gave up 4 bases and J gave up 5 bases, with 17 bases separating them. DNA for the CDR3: TGTGCCAGCAGTTCCGTTATGGCAGAGAGGGAGACCCAGTACTTC. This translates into CASSSVMAERETQYF.

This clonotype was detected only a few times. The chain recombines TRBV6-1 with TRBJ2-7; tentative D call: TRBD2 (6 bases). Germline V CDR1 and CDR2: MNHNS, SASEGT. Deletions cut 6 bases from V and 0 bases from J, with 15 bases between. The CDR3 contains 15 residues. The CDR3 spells CASRQVAGNSYEQYF. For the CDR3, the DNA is TGTGCCAGCAGACAGGTGGCGGGGAACTCCTACGAGCAGTACTTC.

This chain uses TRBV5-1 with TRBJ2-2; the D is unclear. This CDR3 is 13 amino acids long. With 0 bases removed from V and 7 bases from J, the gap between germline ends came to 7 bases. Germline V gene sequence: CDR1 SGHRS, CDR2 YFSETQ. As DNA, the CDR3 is TGCGCCAGCAGCTTGGGGGAAATCGGGGAGCTGTTTTTT. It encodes CASSLGEIGELFF.

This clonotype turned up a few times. CDR3 sequence: CASSYAGGSSNEQFF. As DNA, the CDR3 is TGTGCCAGCAGTTACGCGGGGGGGTCGAGCAATGAGCAGTTCTTC. V gene TRBV6-2 or TRBV6-3 combines with J gene TRBJ2-1; 9 bases line up with TRBD2. The CDR3 runs 15 residues. After removal of 2 bases from V and 6 bases from J, the junction contained 5 bases not matched to a gene. Germline CDR1 reads MNHEY; CDR2 reads SVGEGT.